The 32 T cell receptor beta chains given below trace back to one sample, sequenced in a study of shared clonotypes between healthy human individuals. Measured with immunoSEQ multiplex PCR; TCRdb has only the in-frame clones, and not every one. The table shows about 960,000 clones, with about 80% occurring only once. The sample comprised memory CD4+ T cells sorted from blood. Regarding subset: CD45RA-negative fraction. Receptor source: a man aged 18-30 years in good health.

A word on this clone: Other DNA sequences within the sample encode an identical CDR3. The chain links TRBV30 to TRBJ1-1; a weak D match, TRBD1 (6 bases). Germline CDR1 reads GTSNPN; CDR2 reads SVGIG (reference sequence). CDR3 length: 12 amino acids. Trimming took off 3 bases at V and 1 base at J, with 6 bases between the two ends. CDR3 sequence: CAWRTGNTEAFF. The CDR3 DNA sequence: TGTGCCTGGAGGACAGGGAACACTGAAGCTTTCTTT.

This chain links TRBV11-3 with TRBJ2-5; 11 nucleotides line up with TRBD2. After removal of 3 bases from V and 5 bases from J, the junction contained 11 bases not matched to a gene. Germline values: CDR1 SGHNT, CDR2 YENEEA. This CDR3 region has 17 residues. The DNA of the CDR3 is TGTGCCAGCAGCTTGGGTTTAGCGGGAGGGCCATCGGAGACCCAGTACTTC. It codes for CASSLGLAGGPSETQYF.

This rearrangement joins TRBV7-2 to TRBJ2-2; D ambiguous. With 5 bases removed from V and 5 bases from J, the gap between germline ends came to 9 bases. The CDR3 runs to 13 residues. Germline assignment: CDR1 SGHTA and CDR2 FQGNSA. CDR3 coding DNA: TGTGCCAGCAGCCCGACACGGACCGGGGAGCTGTTTTTT. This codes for CASSPTRTGELFF.

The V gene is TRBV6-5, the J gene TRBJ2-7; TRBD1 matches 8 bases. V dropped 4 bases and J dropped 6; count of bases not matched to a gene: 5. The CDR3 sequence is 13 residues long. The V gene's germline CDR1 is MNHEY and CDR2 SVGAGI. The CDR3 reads CASSWQGAREQYF. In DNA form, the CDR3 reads TGTGCCAGCAGTTGGCAGGGGGCTCGCGAGCAGTACTTC.

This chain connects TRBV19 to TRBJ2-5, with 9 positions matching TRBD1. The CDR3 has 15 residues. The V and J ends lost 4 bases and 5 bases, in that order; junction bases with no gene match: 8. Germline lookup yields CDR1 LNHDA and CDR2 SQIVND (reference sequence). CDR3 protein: CASSTRGQGVETQYF. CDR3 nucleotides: TGTGCCAGTAGTACCAGGGGACAGGGTGTCGAGACCCAGTACTTC.

CDR3 in amino acids: CASSRVWTSIHEQYF. CDR3 coding DNA: TGTGCCAGCAGCCGCGTCTGGACTAGCATCCACGAGCAGTACTTC. The J gene is TRBJ2-7, the V gene TRBV2; 8 bases are shared with TRBD2. This CDR3 has 15 amino acids. The germline V gene has CDR1 SNHLY and CDR2 FYNNEI. After removal of 6 bases from V and 5 bases from J, the junction contained 12 bases not matched to a gene.

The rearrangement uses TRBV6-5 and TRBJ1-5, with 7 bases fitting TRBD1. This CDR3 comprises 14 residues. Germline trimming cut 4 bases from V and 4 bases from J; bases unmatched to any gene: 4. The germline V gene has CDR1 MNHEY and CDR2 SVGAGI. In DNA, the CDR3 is TGTGCCAGCAGTTCCAGGGACAGAAATCAGCCCCAGCATTTT. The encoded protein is CASSSRDRNQPQHF.

DNA for the CDR3: TGTGCCAGCAGCTTAGGGACTCTTTCTTTTGGGGCCAACGTCCTGACTTTC. It yields the protein CASSLGTLSFGANVLTF. The chain combines TRBV7-2 with TRBJ2-6; TRBD2 is a possible D gene (5 bases). CDR1 and CDR2 (germline): SGHTA, FQGNSA. Trimming removed 1 base from V and 3 bases from J, with 13 bases in between. CDR3 length: 17 residues.

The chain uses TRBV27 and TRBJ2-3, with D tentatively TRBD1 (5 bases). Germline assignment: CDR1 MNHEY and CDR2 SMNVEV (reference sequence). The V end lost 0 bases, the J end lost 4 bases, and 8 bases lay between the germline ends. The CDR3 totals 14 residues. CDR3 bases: TGTGCCAGCAGTTTATCGGGGCTTTCAGATACGCAGTATTTT. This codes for CASSLSGLSDTQYF.

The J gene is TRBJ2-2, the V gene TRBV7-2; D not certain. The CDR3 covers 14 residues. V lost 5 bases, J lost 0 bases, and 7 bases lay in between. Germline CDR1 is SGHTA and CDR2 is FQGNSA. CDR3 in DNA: TGTGCCAGCAGCCGCAGTACGAACACCGGGGAGCTGTTTTTT. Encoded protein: CASSRSTNTGELFF.

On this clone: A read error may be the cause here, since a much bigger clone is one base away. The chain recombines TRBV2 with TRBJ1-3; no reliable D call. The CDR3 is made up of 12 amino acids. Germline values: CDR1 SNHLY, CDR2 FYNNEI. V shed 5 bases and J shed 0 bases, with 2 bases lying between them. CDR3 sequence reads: CASSPSGNTIYF. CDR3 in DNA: TGTGCCAGCAGTCCCTCTGGAAACACCATATATTTT.

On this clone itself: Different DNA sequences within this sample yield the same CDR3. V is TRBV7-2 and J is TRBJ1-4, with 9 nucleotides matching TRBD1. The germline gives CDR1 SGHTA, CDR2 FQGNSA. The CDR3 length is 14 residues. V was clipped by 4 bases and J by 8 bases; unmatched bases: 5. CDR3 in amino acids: CASSSGQGGEKLFF. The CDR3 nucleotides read TGTGCCAGCAGCTCGGGACAGGGAGGCGAAAAACTGTTTTTT.

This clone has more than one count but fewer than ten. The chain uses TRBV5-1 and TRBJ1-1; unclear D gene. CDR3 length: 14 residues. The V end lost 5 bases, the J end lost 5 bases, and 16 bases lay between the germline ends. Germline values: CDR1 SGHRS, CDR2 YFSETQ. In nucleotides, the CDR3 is TGCGCCAGCAGGCCCGATGAGGGTTCGACTGAAGCTTTCTTT. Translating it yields CASRPDEGSTEAFF.

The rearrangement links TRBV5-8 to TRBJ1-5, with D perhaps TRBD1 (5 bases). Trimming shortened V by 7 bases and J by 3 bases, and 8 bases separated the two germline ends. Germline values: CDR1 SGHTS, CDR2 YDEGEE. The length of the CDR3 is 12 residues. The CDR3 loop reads CASVGLNQPQHF. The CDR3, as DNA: TGTGCCAGCGTGGGGCTCAATCAGCCCCAGCATTTT. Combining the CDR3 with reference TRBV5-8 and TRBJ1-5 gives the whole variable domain EAGVTQSPTHLIKTRGQQATLRCSPISGHTSVYWYQQALGLGLQFLLWYDEGEERNRGNFPPRFSGRQFPNYSSELNVNALELEDSALYLCASVGLNQPQHFGDGTRLSIL.

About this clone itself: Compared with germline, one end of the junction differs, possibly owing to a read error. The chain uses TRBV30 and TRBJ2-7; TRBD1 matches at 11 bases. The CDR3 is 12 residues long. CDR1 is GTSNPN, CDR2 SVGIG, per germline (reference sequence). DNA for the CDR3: TGTGCCTGGAGTAGGGACAGGGGGGAGACACACTTC. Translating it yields CAWSRDRGETHF.

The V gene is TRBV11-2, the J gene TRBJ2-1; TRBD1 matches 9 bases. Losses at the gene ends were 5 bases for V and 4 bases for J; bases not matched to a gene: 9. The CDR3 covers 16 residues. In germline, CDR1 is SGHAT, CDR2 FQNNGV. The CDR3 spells CASSQILGTGYNEQFF. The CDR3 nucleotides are TGTGCCAGCAGCCAGATTCTCGGGACAGGGTACAATGAGCAGTTCTTC. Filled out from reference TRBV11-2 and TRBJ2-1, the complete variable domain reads EAGVAQSPRYKIIEKRQSVAFWCNPISGHATLYWYQQILGQGPKLLIQFQNNGVVDDSQLPKDRFSAERLKGVDSTLKIQPAKLEDSAVYLCASSQILGTGYNEQFFGPGTRLTVL.

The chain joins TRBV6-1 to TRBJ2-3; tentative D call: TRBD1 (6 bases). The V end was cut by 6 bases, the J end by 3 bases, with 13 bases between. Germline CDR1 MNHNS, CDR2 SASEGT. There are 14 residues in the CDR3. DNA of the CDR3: TGTGCCAGCAGAGGAATACAGGGAACAGATACGCAGTATTTT. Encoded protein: CASRGIQGTDTQYF.

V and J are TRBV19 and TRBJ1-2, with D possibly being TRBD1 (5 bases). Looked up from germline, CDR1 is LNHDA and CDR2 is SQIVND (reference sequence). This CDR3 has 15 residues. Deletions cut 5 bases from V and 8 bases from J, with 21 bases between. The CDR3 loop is CASSSQGLAEGGYTF. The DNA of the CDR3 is TGTGCCAGTAGTTCTCAGGGTCTCGCGGAAGGGGGCTACACCTTC.

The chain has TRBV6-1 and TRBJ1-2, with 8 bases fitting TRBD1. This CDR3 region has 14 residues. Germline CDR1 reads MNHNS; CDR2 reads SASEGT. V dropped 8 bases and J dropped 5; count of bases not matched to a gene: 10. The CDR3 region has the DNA TGTGCCAGCTCCCCAGGGGGCGGACTTTATGGCTACACCTTC. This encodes CASSPGGGLYGYTF.

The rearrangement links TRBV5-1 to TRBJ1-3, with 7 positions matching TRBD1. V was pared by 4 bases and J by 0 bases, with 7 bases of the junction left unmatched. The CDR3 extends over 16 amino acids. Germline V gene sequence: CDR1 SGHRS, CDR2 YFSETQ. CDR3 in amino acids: CASSVDRALSGNTIYF. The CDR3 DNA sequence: TGCGCCAGCAGCGTCGACAGGGCCCTCTCTGGAAACACCATATATTTT. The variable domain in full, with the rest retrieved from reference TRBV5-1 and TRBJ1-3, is KAGVTQTPRYLIKTRGQQVTLSCSPISGHRSVSWYQQTPGQGLQFLFEYFSETQRNKGNFPGRFSGRQFSNSRSEMNVSTLELGDSALYLCASSVDRALSGNTIYFGEGSWLTVV.

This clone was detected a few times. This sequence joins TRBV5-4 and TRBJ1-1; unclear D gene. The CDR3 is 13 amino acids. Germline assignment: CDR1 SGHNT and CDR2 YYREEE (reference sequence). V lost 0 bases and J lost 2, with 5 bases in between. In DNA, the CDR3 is TGTGCCAGCAGCTTGGCGGCCAACACTGAAGCTTTCTTT. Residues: CASSLAANTEAFF. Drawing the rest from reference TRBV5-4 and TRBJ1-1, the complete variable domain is ETGVTQSPTHLIKTRGQQVTLRCSSQSGHNTVSWYQQALGQGPQFIFQYYREEENGRGNFPPRFSGLQFPNYSSELNVNALELDDSALYLCASSLAANTEAFFGQGTRLTVV.

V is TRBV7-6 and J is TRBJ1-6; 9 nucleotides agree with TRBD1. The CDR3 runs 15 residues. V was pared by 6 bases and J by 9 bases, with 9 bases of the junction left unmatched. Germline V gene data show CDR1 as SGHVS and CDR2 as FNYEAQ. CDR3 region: CASSLRTGEGSPLHF. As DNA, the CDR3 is TGTGCCAGCAGTTTGAGGACAGGGGAGGGTTCACCCCTCCACTTT.

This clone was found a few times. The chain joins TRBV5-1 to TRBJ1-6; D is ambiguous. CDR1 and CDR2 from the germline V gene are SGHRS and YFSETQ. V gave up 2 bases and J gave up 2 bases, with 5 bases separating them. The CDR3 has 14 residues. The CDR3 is CASSLGTYNSPLHF. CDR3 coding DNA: TGCGCCAGCAGCTTAGGAACCTATAATTCACCCCTCCACTTT.

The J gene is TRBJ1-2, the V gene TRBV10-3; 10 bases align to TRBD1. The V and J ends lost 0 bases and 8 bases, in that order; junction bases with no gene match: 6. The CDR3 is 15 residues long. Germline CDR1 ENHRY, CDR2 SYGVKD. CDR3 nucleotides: TGTGCCATCAGTGAGTCAGGAGGGACAGGGGAGGGCTACACCTTC. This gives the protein CAISESGGTGEGYTF.

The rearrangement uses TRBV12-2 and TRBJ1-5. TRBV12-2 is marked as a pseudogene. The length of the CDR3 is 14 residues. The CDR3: CASLSRLSNQPQHF. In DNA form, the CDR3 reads TGTGCAAGTTTATCCAGACTTAGCAATCAGCCCCAGCATTTT.

CDR3 in DNA: TGTGCCAGCAGTCTAAGGGGGGATACGCAGTATTTT. This encodes CASSLRGDTQYF. The chain is built from TRBV6-5 and TRBJ2-3; TRBD1 is a possible D gene (6 bases). Germline V gene lookup returns CDR1 MNHEY and CDR2 SVGAGI. CDR3 length: 12 amino acids. Trimming removed 5 bases at V and 6 bases at J, with 9 bases between.

CDR3 DNA sequence: TGTGCCAGCAGCTTGATTAGCCCCAATGAGCAGTTCTTC. This codes for CASSLISPNEQFF. This sequence joins TRBV7-2 and TRBJ2-1, with no clear D. This CDR3 comprises 13 residues. Deletions cut 3 bases from V and 6 bases from J, with 9 bases between. The germline CDR1 and CDR2 sequences are SGHTA and FQGNSA.

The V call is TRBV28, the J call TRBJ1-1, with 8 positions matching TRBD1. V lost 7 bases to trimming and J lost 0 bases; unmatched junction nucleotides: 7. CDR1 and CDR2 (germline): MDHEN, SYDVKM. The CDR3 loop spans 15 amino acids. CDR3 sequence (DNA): TGTGCCAGCAACACAGGGGGGGGGATGAACACTGAAGCTTTCTTT. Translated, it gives CASNTGGGMNTEAFF.

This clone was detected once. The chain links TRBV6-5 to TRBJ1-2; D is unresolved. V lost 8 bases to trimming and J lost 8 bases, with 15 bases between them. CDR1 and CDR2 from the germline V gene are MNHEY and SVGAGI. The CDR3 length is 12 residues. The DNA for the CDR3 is TGTGCCAGCGGGAGACGAGATGCCGGCTACACCTTC. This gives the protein CASGRRDAGYTF.

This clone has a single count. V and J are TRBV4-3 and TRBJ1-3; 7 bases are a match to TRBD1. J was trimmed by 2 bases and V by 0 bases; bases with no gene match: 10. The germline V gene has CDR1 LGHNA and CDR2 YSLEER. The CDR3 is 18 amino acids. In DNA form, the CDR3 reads TGCGCCAGCAGCCAAGATCTAAAAAGGCAGGGGGCTGGAAACACCATATATTTT. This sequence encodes CASSQDLKRQGAGNTIYF.

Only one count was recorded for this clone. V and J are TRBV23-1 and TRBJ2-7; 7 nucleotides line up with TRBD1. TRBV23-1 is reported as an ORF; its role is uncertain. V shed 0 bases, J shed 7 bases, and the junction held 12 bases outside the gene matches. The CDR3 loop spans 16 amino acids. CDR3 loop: CASSQSMRCRGLEQYF. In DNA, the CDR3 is TGCGCCAGCAGTCAATCGATGCGATGCAGGGGGTTAGAGCAGTACTTC.

CDR3 bases: TGTGCCAGCATCCGGACAGGTGCCAACACTGAAGCTTTCTTT. Amino acids: CASIRTGANTEAFF. This rearrangement joins TRBV28 to TRBJ1-1; 7 bases fit TRBD1. The CDR3 has 14 amino acids. Unmatched junction bases numbered 7, after V lost 7 bases and J lost 2 bases. Germline V gene data show CDR1 as MDHEN and CDR2 as SYDVKM.